These 17 T cell receptor beta chains share one sample of origin, sequenced in a study of early T cells in non-severe SARS-CoV-2 infection (dated by TCRdb to the early 2020s). Libraries were built with 5' RACE. Reads for this sample came from a NextSeq 500. TCRdb cleaned the public reads at Q25 with fastp, built clones with MiXCR and kept in-frame beta chains. Identical CDR3 proteins give one entry, which carries the most common genes and DNA. The sample contains under 35,000 distinct CDR3 sequences, 5.4% of them found a single time. 20% to 25% of the sample lies in the top ten. The sample comprised whole blood. These receptors were collected from an adult who was a healthcare worker with PCR-confirmed SARS-CoV-2 infection or an uninfected control (not recorded which).

This clonotype was picked up many times. The rearrangement links TRBV5-1 to TRBJ2-7; a weak D match, TRBD1 (6 bases). This CDR3 comprises 14 residues. CDR1 is SGHRS, CDR2 YFSETQ, per germline. V was shortened by 4 bases and J by 0 bases, with 11 bases between the two germline ends. CDR3 residues: CASSDRTFSYEQYF. CDR3 DNA sequence: TGCGCCAGCAGCGACAGGACATTCTCCTACGAGCAGTACTTC.

This clonotype has a handful of counts. The rearrangement joins TRBV28 to TRBJ2-3; 10 bases align to TRBD2. This CDR3 contains 15 residues. Germline V gene lookup returns CDR1 MDHEN and CDR2 SYDVKM. With 7 bases clipped from V and 5 bases from J, the junction kept 9 bases outside the gene matches. Written as DNA, the CDR3 is TGTGCCAGCACCGTGAGCGGGAGGGCCGGAGATACGCAGTATTTT. Translating gives CASTVSGRAGDTQYF.

This clonotype appeared many times. This CDR3 is CASSPGEGTFGGYTF. DNA of the CDR3: TGTGCCAGCTCACCGGGAGAGGGGACCTTCGGTGGCTACACCTTC. V and J are TRBV18 and TRBJ1-2, with a tentative D call TRBD1 (5 bases). The CDR3 extends over 15 amino acids. V was pared by 3 bases and J by 7 bases, with 18 bases between. Germline CDR1 and CDR2: KGHSH and LQKENI.

This sequence joins TRBV6-2 or TRBV6-3 and TRBJ1-2; D gene uncertain. V gave up 3 bases and J gave up 8 bases, with 16 bases separating them. CDR3 length: 14 amino acids. Germline values: CDR1 MNHEY, CDR2 SVGEGT. CDR3 sequence reads: CASSYVPGGGGYTF. The CDR3 nucleotides read TGTGCCAGCAGTTATGTTCCTGGCGGAGGGGGCTACACCTTC.

This clonotype was detected ten times or more. The V call is TRBV18, the J call TRBJ1-1; TRBD1 aligns across 7 bases. Trimming cost V 5 bases and J 0 bases; bases outside gene matches: 3. The germline V gene encodes CDR1 KGHSH and CDR2 LQKENI. The CDR3 is 14 amino acids. CDR3 in DNA: TGTGCCAGCTCATGGGACAGCATGAACACTGAAGCTTTCTTT. This encodes CASSWDSMNTEAFF.

In its sample, this clonotype was seen a few times. The J gene is TRBJ2-1, the V gene TRBV7-2, with TRBD2 matching 9 bases. This CDR3 is built from 15 residues. Germline assignment: CDR1 SGHTA and CDR2 FQGNSA. J gave up 6 bases and V 6 bases, and 9 bases lay outside the gene matches. DNA of the CDR3: TGTGCCAGCAGGACAGCGGGGGGCCGTTTCAATGAGCAGTTCTTC. Encoded protein: CASRTAGGRFNEQFF.

The chain combines TRBV24-1 with TRBJ2-5; maybe TRBD1 (5 bases). V shed 7 bases and J shed 3 bases, with 17 bases lying between them. The CDR3 has 15 amino acids. CDR1 KGHDR and CDR2 SFDVKD come from the germline V gene. The CDR3 spells CATSPSGQGEETQYF. As DNA, the CDR3 is TGTGCCACCAGCCCCTCAGGCCAGGGTGAAGAGACCCAGTACTTC.

There are many counts of this clonotype. V usage is TRBV5-6 and J usage is TRBJ2-3; TRBD1 matches 8 bases. With V trimmed by 4 bases and J by 6 bases, 7 bases remained unmatched. This CDR3 has 14 amino acids. Germline CDR1 and CDR2: SGHDT and YYEEEE. Written as DNA, the CDR3 is TGTGCCAGCAGCCAAGGGCAGGGGGCCGATACGCAGTATTTT. Residues: CASSQGQGADTQYF.

This clonotype appeared many times. This rearrangement joins TRBV5-4 to TRBJ1-2; 8 bases map to TRBD1. Germline trimming cut 4 bases from V and 7 bases from J; bases unmatched to any gene: 9. Germline loops: CDR1 SGHNT, CDR2 YYREEE (reference sequence). The CDR3 has 14 amino acids. The CDR3: CASSQRTGLSGYTF. In DNA, the CDR3 is TGTGCCAGCAGCCAGAGGACAGGGTTGTCTGGCTACACCTTC.

The chain combines TRBV10-3 with TRBJ1-1; 7 bases are a match to TRBD1. The CDR3 covers 15 residues. The J segment lost 1 base and the V segment lost 2 bases, leaving 4 bases of the junction unmatched. Germline V gives CDR1 ENHRY, CDR2 SYGVKD. The CDR3 sequence is CAISEPGTANTEAFF. The CDR3 DNA reads TGTGCCATCAGTGAGCCGGGGACAGCGAACACTGAAGCTTTCTTT.

This clonotype turned up a few times. This chain joins TRBV18 and TRBJ2-7; no reliable D call. Germline V lookup: CDR1 KGHSH, CDR2 LQKENI. The germline V and J ends were trimmed by 0 bases and 2 bases, with 5 bases remaining between them. The CDR3 has 13 residues. In nucleotides, the CDR3 is TGTGCCAGCTCACCACCGGCAGCCTACGAGCAGTACTTC. This encodes CASSPPAAYEQYF. The whole variable domain, filled in from reference TRBV18 and TRBJ2-7, reads NAGVMQNPRHLVRRRGQEARLRCSPMKGHSHVYWYRQLPEEGLKFMVYLQKENIIDESGMPKERFSAEFPKEGPSILRIQQVVRGDSAAYFCASSPPAAYEQYFGPGTRLTVT.

A few counts support this clonotype. The CDR3 loop reads CASSYGTGAYEQYF. The CDR3 DNA is TGCGCCAGCAGCTATGGGACAGGAGCCTACGAGCAGTACTTC. This chain uses TRBV4-3 with TRBJ2-7, with TRBD1 matching over 8 bases. Germline lookup yields CDR1 LGHNA and CDR2 YSLEER. Trimming took 5 bases from V and 2 from J; bases not matched to a gene: 5. This CDR3 is 14 amino acids long.

This clonotype was observed at least ten times. The chain combines TRBV7-6 with TRBJ2-1; the match to TRBD2 covers 11 bases. The CDR3 runs to 15 residues. Germline values: CDR1 SGHVS, CDR2 FNYEAQ. V was pared by 5 bases and J by 5 bases, with 5 bases of the junction left unmatched. The CDR3 here is CASSHSGGANNEQFF. The CDR3 nucleotides are TGTGCCAGCAGCCATAGCGGGGGGGCCAACAATGAGCAGTTCTTC.

In its sample, this clonotype was seen many times. The chain has TRBV27 and TRBJ2-1; TRBD1 agrees at 9 bases. The CDR3 spans 13 residues. Germline CDR1 reads MNHEY; CDR2 reads SMNVEV (reference sequence). The V gene end was trimmed by 3 bases and the J gene end by 8 bases; junction bases not matched to a gene: 2. In DNA, the CDR3 is TGTGCCAGCAGTTTCACAGGGGGCTATGAGCAGTTCTTC. It specifies CASSFTGGYEQFF.

This clonotype was recorded at least ten times. V is TRBV19 and J is TRBJ2-7; 10 nucleotides match TRBD2. This CDR3 comprises 16 residues. J gave up 2 bases and V 5 bases, and 9 bases lay outside the gene matches. Germline-derived CDR1 and CDR2 are LNHDA and SQIVND (reference sequence). CDR3: CASSSIAGGHPYEQYF. Written as DNA, the CDR3 is TGTGCCAGTAGTTCCATAGCGGGAGGCCACCCCTACGAGCAGTACTTC.

This clonotype was observed at least ten times. The chain employs TRBV29-1 and TRBJ1-1; 11 nucleotides line up with TRBD1. V was clipped by 4 bases and J by 8 bases; unmatched bases: 3. Germline assignment: CDR1 SQVTM and CDR2 ANQGSEA. The CDR3 length is 12 residues. CDR3 loop: CSVVGQGEEAFF. CDR3 bases: TGCAGCGTTGTGGGACAGGGGGAAGAAGCTTTCTTT.

The chain links TRBV12-3 or TRBV12-4 to TRBJ2-1; 13 positions agree with TRBD2. The V gene end was trimmed by 3 bases and the J gene end by 10 bases; junction bases not matched to a gene: 9. The CDR3 consists of 16 residues. This CDR3 reads CASSLRGLAGEDEQFF. In DNA, the CDR3 is TGTGCCAGCAGTTTGAGAGGACTAGCGGGAGAGGACGAGCAGTTCTTC.